This T cell receptor (beta chain) comes out of a study of identical twins. General observations from the study: Beta out-of-frame sequences showed weaker excess twin sharing.

Many counts were recorded for this clonotype. Its specificity is unknown. The germline CDR1 and CDR2 sequences are MNHEY and SVGAGI. The junction had 7 bases not matched to a gene; V was cut back by 4 bases and J by 4 bases. The CDR3 is 15 residues long. A universal primer site was created by template switching, with the cDNA bearing unique molecular identifiers. TCRdb reanalysed the 5' RACE reads using MiXCR and keeps one entry per CDR3 protein. The sample comprises 690,000 or so distinct CDR3 sequences, roughly 6% of which are singletons, and around 1.9% rests with the top ten. This chain links TRBV6-5 with TRBJ1-5; the match to TRBD1 covers 7 bases. This clonotype was sampled from a man aged 18-30 years in good health. Sequenced material: naive T cells sorted from blood. CDR3 in amino acids: CASSSDRASNQPQHF. CDR3 nucleotides: TGTGCCAGCAGTTCAGACAGGGCCAGTAATCAGCCCCAGCATTTT.